This T cell receptor (beta chain) came from a study of shared clonotypes between healthy human individuals. CDR3 length: 15 residues. Looked up from germline, CDR1 is SGHRS and CDR2 is YFSETQ. Trimming removed 0 bases from V and 2 bases from J, with 12 bases in between. On this clone itself: Other nucleotide sequences in the sample specify the same CDR3.

Naive CD8 cells lacked CD45RO and underwent positive selection for CCR7, leaving out terminally differentiated effector memory CD45RA+ cells. Clones were sequenced by immunoSEQ multiplex PCR, and TCRdb holds only the in-frame ones, with some missing. The sample contains around 2.1 million clones, just over 90% of which appear only once. Material for sequencing was naive CD8+ T cells from PBMCs. The sequence came from a man between 18 and 29 years old in good health. Some clones in this sample may be carry-over from other donors' samples. This chain connects TRBV5-1 to TRBJ2-7, with D maybe TRBD2 (6 bases). CDR3 sequence reads: CASSLVRDSPYEQYF. The DNA of the CDR3 is TGCGCCAGCAGCTTGGTCCGGGACTCTCCCTACGAGCAGTACTTC.